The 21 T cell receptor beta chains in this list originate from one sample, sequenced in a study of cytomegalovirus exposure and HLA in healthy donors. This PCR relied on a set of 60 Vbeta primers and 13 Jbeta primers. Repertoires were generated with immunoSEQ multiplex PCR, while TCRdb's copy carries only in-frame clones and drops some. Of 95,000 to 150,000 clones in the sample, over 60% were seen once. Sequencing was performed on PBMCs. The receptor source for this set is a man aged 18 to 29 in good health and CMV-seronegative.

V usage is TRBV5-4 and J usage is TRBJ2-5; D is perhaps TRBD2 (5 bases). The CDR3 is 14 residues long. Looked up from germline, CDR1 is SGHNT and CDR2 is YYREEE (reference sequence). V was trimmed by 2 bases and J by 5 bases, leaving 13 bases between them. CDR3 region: CASSFRGDIETQYF. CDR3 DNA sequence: TGTGCCAGCAGCTTTCGGGGAGACATCGAGACCCAGTACTTC.

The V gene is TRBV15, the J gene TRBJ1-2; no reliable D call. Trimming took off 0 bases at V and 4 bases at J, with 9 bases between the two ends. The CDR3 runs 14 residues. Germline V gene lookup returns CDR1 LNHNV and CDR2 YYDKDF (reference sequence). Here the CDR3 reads CATSRDAAIYGYTF. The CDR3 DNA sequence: TGTGCCACCAGCAGAGATGCGGCGATCTATGGCTACACCTTC.

CDR3 DNA sequence: TGTGCCAGCAGTGATCCTGGGAGGAGACAGACCTATGGCTACACCTTC. Protein sequence: CASSDPGRRQTYGYTF. The chain employs TRBV2 and TRBJ1-2; possible D gene TRBD1, 5 bases. Germline V gene sequence: CDR1 SNHLY, CDR2 FYNNEI. This CDR3 contains 16 residues. The V and J ends lost 3 bases and 4 bases respectively, with 18 bases between them.

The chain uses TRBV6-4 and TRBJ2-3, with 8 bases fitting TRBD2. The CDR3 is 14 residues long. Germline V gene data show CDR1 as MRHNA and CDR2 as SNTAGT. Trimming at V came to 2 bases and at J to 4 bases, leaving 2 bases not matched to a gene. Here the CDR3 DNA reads TGTGCCAGCAGTGACGGTAGCGGGGCAGATACGCAGTATTTT. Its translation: CASSDGSGADTQYF.

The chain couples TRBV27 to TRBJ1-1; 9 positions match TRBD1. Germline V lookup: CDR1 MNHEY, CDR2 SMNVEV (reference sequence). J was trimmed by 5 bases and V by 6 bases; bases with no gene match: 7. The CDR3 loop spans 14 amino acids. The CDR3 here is CASRGTGLVTEAFF. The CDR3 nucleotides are TGTGCCAGCAGGGGGACAGGGTTGGTAACTGAAGCTTTCTTT.

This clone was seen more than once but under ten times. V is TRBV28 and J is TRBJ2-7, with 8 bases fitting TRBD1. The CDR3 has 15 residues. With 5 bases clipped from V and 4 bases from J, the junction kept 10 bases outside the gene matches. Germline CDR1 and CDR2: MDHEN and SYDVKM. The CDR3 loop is CASSPQDGDRYEQYF. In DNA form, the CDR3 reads TGTGCCAGCAGTCCCCAGGACGGGGACAGGTACGAGCAGTACTTC.

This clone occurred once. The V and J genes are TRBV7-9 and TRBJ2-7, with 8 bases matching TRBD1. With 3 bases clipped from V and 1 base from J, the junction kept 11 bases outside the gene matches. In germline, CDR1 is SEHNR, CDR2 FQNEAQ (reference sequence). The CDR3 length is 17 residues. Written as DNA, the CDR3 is TGTGCCAGCAGCTTTGCGGGTGGGGGACAGGATTCCTACGAGCAGTACTTC. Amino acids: CASSFAGGGQDSYEQYF.

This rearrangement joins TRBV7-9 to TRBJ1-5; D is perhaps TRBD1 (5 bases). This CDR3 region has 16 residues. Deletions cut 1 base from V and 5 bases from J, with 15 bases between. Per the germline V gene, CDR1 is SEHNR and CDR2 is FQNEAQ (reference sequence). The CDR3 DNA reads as TGTGCCAGCAGCTTAGTGGGGGGTGGAATCGATCAGCCCCAGCATTTT. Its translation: CASSLVGGGIDQPQHF.

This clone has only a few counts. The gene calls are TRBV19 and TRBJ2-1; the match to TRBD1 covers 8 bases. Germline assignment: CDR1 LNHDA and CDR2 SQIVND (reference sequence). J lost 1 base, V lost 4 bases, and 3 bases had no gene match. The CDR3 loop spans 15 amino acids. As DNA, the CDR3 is TGTGCCAGTAGTACCTACAGGGGGTCCTACAATGAGCAGTTCTTC. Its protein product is CASSTYRGSYNEQFF.

CDR3 sequence reads: CAISGTGRNEQYF. For the CDR3, the DNA is TGTGCCATCAGCGGGACAGGTCGAAACGAGCAGTACTTC. The gene calls are TRBV10-3 and TRBJ2-7, with 8 nucleotides matching TRBD1. Germline assignment: CDR1 ENHRY and CDR2 SYGVKD. This CDR3 is built from 13 residues. J lost 5 bases, V lost 6 bases, and 6 bases had no gene match.

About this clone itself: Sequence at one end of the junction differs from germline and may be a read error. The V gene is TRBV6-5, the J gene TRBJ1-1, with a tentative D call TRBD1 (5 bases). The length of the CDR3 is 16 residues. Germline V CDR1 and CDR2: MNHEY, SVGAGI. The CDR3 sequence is CASSYSGLGVNAEAFF. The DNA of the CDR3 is TGTGCCAGCAGTTACTCGGGGCTTGGTGTGAACGCTGAAGCTTTCTTT.

The CDR3 DNA reads as TGTGCCAGCAGCCCATCGGACTCCTACGGGGGCTACACCTTC. Encoded protein: CASSPSDSYGGYTF. The chain is built from TRBV11-2 and TRBJ1-2; D not resolved. The CDR3 sequence is 14 residues long. The germline V gene has CDR1 SGHAT and CDR2 FQNNGV. V gave up 5 bases and J gave up 8 bases, with 18 bases separating them.

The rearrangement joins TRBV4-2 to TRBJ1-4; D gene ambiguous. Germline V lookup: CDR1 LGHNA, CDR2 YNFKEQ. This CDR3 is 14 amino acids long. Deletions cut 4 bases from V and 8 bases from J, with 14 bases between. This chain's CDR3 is CASSPRSSGEKLFF. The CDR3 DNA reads TGTGCCAGCAGCCCCCGGAGCTCCGGCGAAAAACTGTTTTTT.

Here the CDR3 DNA reads TGTGCCAGCAGTTTATTAGCGCCCGCCCCTTACAATGAGCAGTTCTTC. Translated, it gives CASSLLAPAPYNEQFF. This chain links TRBV27 with TRBJ2-1; D might be TRBD2 (5 bases). Trimming took 1 base from V and 4 from J, leaving 14 bases between them. The V gene's germline CDR1 is MNHEY and CDR2 SMNVEV (reference sequence). There are 16 residues in the CDR3.

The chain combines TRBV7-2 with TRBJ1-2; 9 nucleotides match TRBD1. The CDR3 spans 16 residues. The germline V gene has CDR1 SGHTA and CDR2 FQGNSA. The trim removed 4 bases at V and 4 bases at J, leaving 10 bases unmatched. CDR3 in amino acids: CASSSRGQGQAYGYTF. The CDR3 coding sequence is TGTGCCAGCAGCTCCCGGGGACAGGGACAGGCCTATGGCTACACCTTC.

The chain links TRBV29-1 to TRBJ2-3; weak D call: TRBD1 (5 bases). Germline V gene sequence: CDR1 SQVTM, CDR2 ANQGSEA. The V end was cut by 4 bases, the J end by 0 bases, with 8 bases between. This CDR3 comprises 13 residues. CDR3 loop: CSVAQGSTDTQYF. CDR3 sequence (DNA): TGCAGCGTTGCCCAGGGTAGCACAGATACGCAGTATTTT.

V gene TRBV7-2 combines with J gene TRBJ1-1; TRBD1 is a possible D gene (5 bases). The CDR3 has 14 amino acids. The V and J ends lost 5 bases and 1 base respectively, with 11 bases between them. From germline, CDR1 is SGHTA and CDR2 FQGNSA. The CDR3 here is CASSPSTGNTEAFF. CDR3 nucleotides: TGTGCCAGCAGCCCTAGTACAGGGAACACTGAAGCTTTCTTT.

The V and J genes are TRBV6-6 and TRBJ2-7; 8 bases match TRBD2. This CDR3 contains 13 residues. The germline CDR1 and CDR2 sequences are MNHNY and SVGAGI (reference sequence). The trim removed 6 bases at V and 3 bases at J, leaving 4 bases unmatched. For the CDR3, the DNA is TGTGCCAGCAGGCGGGAGGTTAACTACGAGCAGTACTTC. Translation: CASRREVNYEQYF.

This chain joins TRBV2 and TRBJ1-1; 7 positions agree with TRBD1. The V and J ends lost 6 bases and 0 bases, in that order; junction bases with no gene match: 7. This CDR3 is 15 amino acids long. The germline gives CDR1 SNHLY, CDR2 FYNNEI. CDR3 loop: CASSARGPMNTEAFF. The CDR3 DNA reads TGTGCCAGCAGCGCGAGGGGGCCCATGAACACTGAAGCTTTCTTT.

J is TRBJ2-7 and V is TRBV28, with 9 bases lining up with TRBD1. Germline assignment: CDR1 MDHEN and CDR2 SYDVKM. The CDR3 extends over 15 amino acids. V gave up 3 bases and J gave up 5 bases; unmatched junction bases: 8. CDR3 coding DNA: TGTGCCAGCAGTTTGAGGGGACAGGGCTTGGACGAGCAGTACTTC. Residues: CASSLRGQGLDEQYF.

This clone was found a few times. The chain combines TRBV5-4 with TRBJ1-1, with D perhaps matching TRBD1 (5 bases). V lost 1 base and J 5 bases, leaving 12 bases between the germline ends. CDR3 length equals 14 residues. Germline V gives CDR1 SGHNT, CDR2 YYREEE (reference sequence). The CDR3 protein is CASSLIPGGTEAFF. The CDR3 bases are TGTGCCAGCAGCTTGATCCCCGGGGGGACTGAAGCTTTCTTT.